These 32 T cell receptor beta chains were sequenced from one sample in a study of CD8 T cells in Susac syndrome. RNA was extracted with the RNeasy kit, and a quantity of about 0.5 to 1 ug was reverse transcribed using random hexamers. TCRdb re-called the immunoSEQ multiplex PCR reads with MiXCR, one entry per CDR3 protein. The sample lists approximately 180,000 distinct CDR3 sequences, almost 96% occurring once. The sequencing input was CD4+ T cells from PBMCs. These receptors were taken from a human donor with multiple sclerosis.

The rearrangement uses TRBV29-1 and TRBJ2-7; 7 bases align to TRBD1. This CDR3 spans 14 amino acids. Germline CDR1 SQVTM, CDR2 ANQGSEA. V shed 7 bases and J 4 bases; nucleotides not matched to a gene: 13. The DNA for the CDR3 is TGCAGCGGGGAGACAGGGAAGTATCCGTACGAGCAGTACTTC. Its translation is CSGETGKYPYEQYF.

This sequence joins TRBV12-3 or TRBV12-4 and TRBJ1-3, with TRBD1 as a possible D gene (6 bases). The CDR3 is made up of 14 amino acids. The V and J ends lost 5 bases and 2 bases respectively, with 10 bases between them. CDR3 protein: CASSLQGPGNTIYF. For the CDR3, the DNA is TGTGCCAGCAGTCTACAGGGACCTGGAAACACCATATATTTT.

The chain uses TRBV2 and TRBJ1-5, with unresolved D. CDR3 length: 12 amino acids. Germline CDR1 reads SNHLY; CDR2 reads FYNNEI. The V gene lost 6 bases and the J gene lost 3 bases, with 6 bases spanning the gap. The CDR3 nucleotides are TGTGCCAGCAGGACGGTCAATCAGCCCCAGCATTTT. Translated, it gives CASRTVNQPQHF.

The chain uses TRBV12-5 and TRBJ2-3; TRBD2 aligns across 7 bases. Unmatched junction bases numbered 7, after V lost 3 bases and J lost 4 bases. The CDR3 is made up of 15 amino acids. Germline V gene sequence: CDR1 LGHNT, CDR2 FRNRAP. DNA for the CDR3: TGTGCTAGTGGTTTACGACTAGCTGCCTCAGATACGCAGTATTTT. The encoded protein is CASGLRLAASDTQYF.

V gene TRBV30 combines with J gene TRBJ1-1; the match to TRBD1 covers 7 bases. CDR1 is GTSNPN and CDR2 is SVGIG in the germline V gene (reference sequence). This CDR3 is 13 amino acids long. V shed 2 bases, J shed 4 bases, and the junction held 4 bases outside the gene matches. DNA of the CDR3: TGTGCCTGGAGTCGGACAGGTGGCACTGAAGCTTTCTTT. Encoded protein: CAWSRTGGTEAFF.

The chain recombines TRBV6-5 with TRBJ2-7, with 11 bases that match TRBD2. The V gene end was trimmed by 0 bases and the J gene end by 0 bases; junction bases not matched to a gene: 4. Germline V CDR1 and CDR2: MNHEY, SVGAGI. The CDR3 has 17 residues. This chain's CDR3 is CASSYSRLAGTSYEQYF. The CDR3 DNA reads as TGTGCCAGCAGTTACTCGAGACTAGCGGGGACCTCCTACGAGCAGTACTTC.

This sequence joins TRBV7-9 and TRBJ1-1, with 7 bases matching TRBD1. The CDR3 contains 14 residues. V gave up 3 bases and J gave up 3 bases; unmatched junction bases: 4. From germline, CDR1 is SEHNR and CDR2 FQNEAQ (reference sequence). DNA for the CDR3: TGTGCCAGCAGCTTTACAGGGGTGTACACTGAAGCTTTCTTT. Its translation is CASSFTGVYTEAFF.

J is TRBJ1-6 and V is TRBV6-2 or TRBV6-3; D possibly corresponds to TRBD1 (6 bases). The CDR3 contains 22 residues. Trimming shortened V by 0 bases and J by 0 bases, and 24 bases separated the two germline ends. The germline gives CDR1 MNHEY, CDR2 SVGEGT. The CDR3 DNA reads TGTGCCAGCAGTTACTCAGGCCCGGGCAGGGGCCGCGGGCTCTCCTATAATTCACCCCTCCACTTT. Its protein product is CASSYSGPGRGRGLSYNSPLHF.

The V call is TRBV28, the J call TRBJ2-1; 9 nucleotides match TRBD2. After removal of 8 bases from V and 12 bases from J, the junction contained 17 bases not matched to a gene. This CDR3 spans 15 amino acids. Germline V gene lookup returns CDR1 MDHEN and CDR2 SYDVKM. CDR3 amino acids: CASGPAGGPPKGQFF. As DNA, the CDR3 is TGTGCCAGCGGCCCAGCGGGGGGCCCCCCAAAGGGGCAGTTCTTC.

This chain connects TRBV4-3 to TRBJ1-6; no clear D. V was pared by 3 bases and J by 13 bases, with 13 bases between. In germline, CDR1 is LGHNA, CDR2 YSLEER. CDR3 length equals 13 residues. CDR3 nucleotides: TGCGCCAGCAGCCAGGACGGAAGAAGGCCCCTCCACTTT. This codes for CASSQDGRRPLHF.

This clonotype occurred once. The chain joins TRBV7-9 to TRBJ1-3; D uncertain. V lost 3 bases, J lost 4 bases, and 16 bases lay in between. From germline, CDR1 is SEHNR and CDR2 FQNEAQ (reference sequence). This CDR3 comprises 16 residues. The CDR3 DNA sequence: TGTGCCAGCAGCTTTCGTACGGAAGTTTTAGGAAACACCATATATTTT. Protein product: CASSFRTEVLGNTIYF.

CDR3 protein: CSVAAGENYGYTF. The DNA for the CDR3 is TGCAGCGTGGCCGCCGGGGAAAACTATGGCTACACCTTC. The chain employs TRBV29-1 and TRBJ1-2; D is unclear. V lost 6 bases and J lost 2, with 13 bases in between. Germline V gives CDR1 SQVTM, CDR2 ANQGSEA. The CDR3 is 13 amino acids.

This chain connects TRBV5-6 to TRBJ2-3; D is unclear. Trimming pared 0 bases from V and 2 bases from J, leaving 10 bases between. CDR3 length equals 15 residues. Germline loops: CDR1 SGHDT, CDR2 YYEEEE. The CDR3 is CASSLVGTSTDTQYF. The CDR3 DNA sequence: TGTGCCAGCAGCTTGGTAGGTACCTCCACAGATACGCAGTATTTT.

This clonotype was recorded once. The chain combines TRBV29-1 with TRBJ1-1; the D gene is possibly TRBD1 (5 bases). Trimming took off 0 bases at V and 3 bases at J, with 14 bases between the two ends. Germline assignment: CDR1 SQVTM and CDR2 ANQGSEA. The CDR3 contains 15 residues. The DNA of the CDR3 is TGCAGCGTTGAAGAGGTCGGGGGATATGACACTGAAGCTTTCTTT. Its translation: CSVEEVGGYDTEAFF.

V usage is TRBV27 and J usage is TRBJ1-6; no firm D call. CDR1 is MNHEY, CDR2 SMNVEV, per germline (reference sequence). V lost 5 bases, J lost 0 bases, and 5 bases lay in between. The length of the CDR3 is 14 residues. The CDR3 bases are TGTGCCAGCAGTCTAATCTCCTATAATTCACCCCTCCACTTT. The encoded protein is CASSLISYNSPLHF.

This chain connects TRBV29-1 to TRBJ1-1; D is uncertain. The CDR3 totals 10 residues. The germline V and J ends were trimmed by 1 base and 9 bases, with 6 bases remaining between them. Germline CDR1 is SQVTM and CDR2 is ANQGSEA. CDR3 in amino acids: CSVEGIKAFF. The DNA of the CDR3 is TGCAGCGTTGAAGGAATTAAAGCTTTCTTT. Full variable domain (missing parts from reference TRBV29-1 and TRBJ1-1): SAVISQKPSRDICQRGTSLTIQCQVDSQVTMMFWYRQQPGQSLTLIATANQGSEATYESGFVIDKFPISRPNLTFSTLTVSNMSPEDSSIYLCSVEGIKAFFGQGTRLTVV.

The chain couples TRBV6-5 to TRBJ2-3; D is unclear. Germline CDR1 and CDR2: MNHEY and SVGAGI. V gave up 2 bases and J gave up 7 bases, with 4 bases separating them. The CDR3 totals 11 residues. CDR3 nucleotides: TGTGCCAGCAGTTACGCGAATACGCAGTATTTT. This sequence encodes CASSYANTQYF.

V is TRBV27 and J is TRBJ1-3, with a weak D call TRBD1 (6 bases). CDR3 length: 15 amino acids. Germline-derived CDR1 and CDR2 are MNHEY and SMNVEV (reference sequence). V dropped 6 bases and J dropped 0 bases, with 12 bases sitting between them. The CDR3 coding sequence is TGTGCCAGCAGCAGAGGGGGTCACTCTGGAAACACCATATATTTT. Translating gives CASSRGGHSGNTIYF.

The chain is built from TRBV3-1 and TRBJ2-3, with a possible D match to TRBD2 (6 bases). Trimming removed 1 base from V and 1 base from J, with 12 bases in between. CDR3 length: 16 amino acids. Germline CDR1 and CDR2: LGHDT and YNNKEL (reference sequence). CDR3 in amino acids: CASSQALAAGTDTQYF. The CDR3 DNA reads TGTGCCAGCAGCCAAGCACTAGCAGCGGGCACAGATACGCAGTATTTT.

Here the CDR3 DNA reads TGTGCCAGCAGCGCCCTGCGGAATGAGCAGTTCTTC. Protein: CASSALRNEQFF. The rearrangement joins TRBV7-9 to TRBJ2-1; no clear D. The V gene lost 5 bases and the J gene lost 7 bases, with 9 bases spanning the gap. CDR1 and CDR2 from the germline V gene are SEHNR and FQNEAQ (reference sequence). This CDR3 comprises 12 residues.

The chain has TRBV20-1 and TRBJ1-2; maybe TRBD1 (5 bases). This CDR3 spans 16 amino acids. V was shortened by 1 base and J by 0 bases, with 15 bases between the two germline ends. Germline V gives CDR1 DFQATT, CDR2 SNEGSKA (reference sequence). The CDR3, as DNA: TGCAGTGCTAGAGTGGATCGAAGGGGAACTAACTATGGCTACACCTTC. This codes for CSARVDRRGTNYGYTF.

The chain carries TRBV3-1 and TRBJ2-7, with 13 bases lining up with TRBD2. The CDR3 has 15 residues. The germline CDR1 and CDR2 sequences are LGHDT and YNNKEL (reference sequence). With V trimmed by 4 bases and J by 5 bases, 5 bases remained unmatched. This CDR3 is CASSLGTSGANEQYF. The CDR3 DNA follows: TGTGCCAGCAGCCTCGGGACTAGCGGGGCGAACGAGCAGTACTTC.

This sequence joins TRBV5-4 and TRBJ1-6, with 8 bases lining up with TRBD1. The V gene end was trimmed by 2 bases and the J gene end by 14 bases; junction bases not matched to a gene: 9. Per germline, CDR1 SGHNT and CDR2 YYREEE (reference sequence). The CDR3 has 14 amino acids. Written as DNA, the CDR3 is TGTGCCAGCAGCTTCCGGGACAGGAGCGGAACCCTCCACTTT. It translates to CASSFRDRSGTLHF.

This chain connects TRBV30 to TRBJ2-3; D not resolved. This CDR3 is 14 amino acids long. CDR1 is GTSNPN and CDR2 is SVGIG in the germline V gene (reference sequence). Trimming removed 3 bases from V and 4 bases from J, with 14 bases in between. DNA for the CDR3: TGTGCCTGGAGACGGTTGGGCGCTGCAGATACGCAGTATTTT. It encodes CAWRRLGAADTQYF.

The V gene is TRBV12-3 or TRBV12-4, the J gene TRBJ1-6; perhaps TRBD1 as D (5 bases). CDR3 size: 12 residues. Trimming cost V 8 bases and J 7 bases, with 9 bases left between them. The CDR3 protein is CASGTLNSPLHF. The DNA for the CDR3 is TGTGCCAGCGGGACGTTGAATTCACCCCTCCACTTT.

This rearrangement joins TRBV29-1 to TRBJ2-3; D perhaps matches TRBD1 (7 bases). The CDR3 contains 14 residues. Trimming pared 7 bases from V and 2 bases from J, leaving 16 bases between. The germline V gene has CDR1 SQVTM and CDR2 ANQGSEA. The DNA of the CDR3 is TGCAGCGCGGGCAGGGGGGACCTCACAGATACGCAGTATTTT. This encodes CSAGRGDLTDTQYF.

This clonotype has a single count. The chain employs TRBV4-2 and TRBJ2-5, with D maybe TRBD1 (8 bases). The germline V gene encodes CDR1 LGHNA and CDR2 YNFKEQ. Deletions cut 1 base from V and 4 bases from J, with 22 bases between. The CDR3 extends over 18 amino acids. Written as DNA, the CDR3 is TGTGCCAGCAGCCAAGCGTCACAGGGGGGGGCCTTTCGAGAGACCCAGTACTTC. Protein product: CASSQASQGGAFRETQYF.

The gene calls are TRBV12-3 or TRBV12-4 and TRBJ1-1; no reliable D call. This CDR3 is 13 amino acids long. V lost 7 bases and J 13 bases, leaving 22 bases between the germline ends. The CDR3 protein is CASKPVVPGESFF. The CDR3 DNA reads TGTGCCAGCAAACCCGTGGTGCCCGGTGAGAGTTTCTTT.

The chain carries TRBV9 and TRBJ2-1; TRBD2 matches at 11 bases. CDR3 length equals 17 residues. Per germline, CDR1 SGDLS and CDR2 YYNGEE. J was trimmed by 8 bases and V by 0 bases; bases with no gene match: 10. The CDR3 loop is CASSVDLSGGAVDEQFF. The CDR3 DNA reads as TGTGCCAGCAGCGTAGATCTTAGCGGGGGGGCCGTGGATGAGCAGTTCTTC. Combining the CDR3 with reference TRBV9 and TRBJ2-1 gives the whole variable domain DSGVTQTPKHLITATGQRVTLRCSPRSGDLSVYWYQQSLDQGLQFLIQYYNGEERAKGNILERFSAQQFPDLHSELNLSSLELGDSALYFCASSVDLSGGAVDEQFFGPGTRLTVL.

J is TRBJ2-5 and V is TRBV29-1, with D perhaps TRBD2 (7 bases). Trimming left V 7 bases short and J 5 bases short, with 17 bases between. Per the germline V gene, CDR1 is SQVTM and CDR2 is ANQGSEA. CDR3 length: 13 residues. The chain's CDR3 is CSAWLQGGETQYF. In nucleotides, the CDR3 is TGCAGCGCCTGGTTACAGGGAGGGGAGACCCAGTACTTC.

The CDR3 DNA follows: TGTGCCAGCAGCCGGGACAGGGGCTCACCCCTCCACTTT. Translating gives CASSRDRGSPLHF. V and J are TRBV5-6 and TRBJ1-6, with 10 bases aligning to TRBD1. Germline V gives CDR1 SGHDT, CDR2 YYEEEE. J was trimmed by 10 bases and V by 4 bases; bases with no gene match: 2. There are 13 residues in the CDR3. Full variable domain (outside the CDR3, taken from reference TRBV5-6 and TRBJ1-6): DAGVTQSPTHLIKTRGQQVTLRCSPKSGHDTVSWYQQALGQGPQFIFQYYEEEERQRGNFPDRFSGHQFPNYSSELNVNALLLGDSALYLCASSRDRGSPLHFGNGTRLTVT.

The chain links TRBV3-1 to TRBJ1-1; D is undetermined. Trimming took 4 bases from V and 2 from J, leaving 8 bases between them. The CDR3 spans 13 residues. Germline CDR1 and CDR2: LGHDT and YNNKEL (reference sequence). In nucleotides, the CDR3 is TGTGCCAGCAGCCTCAAACCTAACACTGAAGCTTTCTTT. The encoded protein is CASSLKPNTEAFF.